These 24 T cell receptor beta chains were sequenced from one sample in a study of cytomegalovirus exposure and HLA in healthy donors. In the PCR, 60 Vbeta and 13 Jbeta primers were used. Data came from immunoSEQ multiplex PCR; TCRdb stores just in-frame clones and leaves some out. Of over 200,000 clones listed, roughly 90% are singletons. Sequenced material: PBMCs. The origin of the receptors is a woman younger than 30 in good health and CMV-seronegative.

This clone has just a few counts. The V gene is TRBV7-9, the J gene TRBJ1-1; D is perhaps TRBD1 (5 bases). This CDR3 has 12 amino acids. V dropped 1 base and J dropped 11 bases, with 11 bases sitting between them. CDR1 and CDR2 from the germline V gene are SEHNR and FQNEAQ (reference sequence). The CDR3 region is CASSLGGPEAFF. The CDR3 DNA follows: TGTGCCAGCAGCTTAGGGGGCCCGGAGGCTTTCTTT.

The rearrangement links TRBV11-2 to TRBJ1-1, with 7 nucleotides matching TRBD1. There are 13 residues in the CDR3. Germline V gene data show CDR1 as SGHAT and CDR2 as FQNNGV. The trim removed 5 bases at V and 12 bases at J, leaving 12 bases unmatched. The CDR3 DNA reads as TGTGCCAGCAGCCTCGTCGCGGGACAGTTGACTTTCTTT. It yields the protein CASSLVAGQLTFF. Full variable domain (outside the CDR3, taken from reference TRBV11-2 and TRBJ1-1): EAGVAQSPRYKIIEKRQSVAFWCNPISGHATLYWYQQILGQGPKLLIQFQNNGVVDDSQLPKDRFSAERLKGVDSTLKIQPAKLEDSAVYLCASSLVAGQLTFFGQGTRLTVV.

CDR3 coding DNA: TGTGCCAGTAGGGTTTATCCCGCAGATGAAAAACTGTTTTTT. Encoded protein: CASRVYPADEKLFF. The rearrangement uses TRBV19 and TRBJ1-4; D gene ambiguous. The V and J ends lost 6 bases and 6 bases respectively, with 14 bases between them. The CDR3 spans 14 residues. Per the germline V gene, CDR1 is LNHDA and CDR2 is SQIVND (reference sequence).

The J gene is TRBJ2-2, the V gene TRBV19; 8 nucleotides align to TRBD2. Trimming cost V 1 base and J 4 bases; bases outside gene matches: 8. CDR1 is LNHDA, CDR2 SQIVND, per germline (reference sequence). This CDR3 has 17 amino acids. The CDR3 DNA reads as TGTGCCAGTAGTATAGGGGCAATAGCGGGGTTCACCGGGGAGCTGTTTTTT. Translated: CASSIGAIAGFTGELFF.

This chain joins TRBV10-1 and TRBJ2-7; 8 nucleotides align to TRBD1. The junction had 6 bases not matched to a gene; V was cut back by 3 bases and J by 5 bases. Germline V gives CDR1 WNHNN, CDR2 SYGVQD (reference sequence). The CDR3 covers 14 residues. In DNA form, the CDR3 reads TGCGCCAGCAGTGATCATTACAGGGGGGACGAGCAGTACTTC. Protein product: CASSDHYRGDEQYF.

The chain employs TRBV2 and TRBJ1-5; no definite D call. Germline assignment: CDR1 SNHLY and CDR2 FYNNEI. CDR3 length: 13 amino acids. V shed 7 bases and J shed 6 bases, with 13 bases lying between them. The CDR3 DNA is TGTGCCAGCAAGTATTCCGCGGGTCAGCCCCAGCATTTT. This gives the protein CASKYSAGQPQHF.

V and J are TRBV14 and TRBJ2-7; D may be TRBD2 (5 bases). The CDR3 extends over 13 amino acids. V dropped 6 bases and J dropped 4 bases, with 13 bases sitting between them. Per the germline V gene, CDR1 is SGHDN and CDR2 is FVKESK. CDR3 in DNA: TGTGCCAGCAGTCACGGGATAGGTTACGAGCAGTACTTC. The encoded protein is CASSHGIGYEQYF.

The rearrangement joins TRBV19 to TRBJ2-5, with TRBD2 matching over 10 bases. J lost 7 bases, V lost 7 bases, and 9 bases had no gene match. CDR3 size: 14 residues. Germline CDR1 and CDR2: LNHDA and SQIVND (reference sequence). The CDR3 loop is CASTISGGRGTQYF. The CDR3 DNA reads as TGTGCCAGTACAATTAGCGGGGGGCGGGGGACCCAGTACTTC.

J is TRBJ1-1 and V is TRBV7-2, with D unresolved. V lost 6 bases, J lost 5 bases, and 13 bases lay in between. The germline gives CDR1 SGHTA, CDR2 FQGNSA. This CDR3 region has 13 residues. The CDR3 region is CASRASGSTEAFF. The CDR3 DNA reads TGTGCCAGCAGGGCCTCCGGGAGTACTGAAGCTTTCTTT.

The CDR3 DNA sequence: TGTGCCAGTCGAACAGGGTACCAAGAGACCCAGTACTTC. This gives the protein CASRTGYQETQYF. This chain joins TRBV2 and TRBJ2-5; the D gene is possibly TRBD1 (6 bases). This CDR3 has 13 amino acids. The germline V and J ends were trimmed by 9 bases and 0 bases, with 11 bases remaining between them. CDR1 SNHLY and CDR2 FYNNEI come from the germline V gene. Full variable domain (rest looked up from reference TRBV2 and TRBJ2-5): EPEVTQTPSHQVTQMGQEVILRCVPISNHLYFYWYRQILGQKVEFLVSFYNNEISEKSEIFDDQFSVERPDGSNFTLKIRSTKLEDSAMYFCASRTGYQETQYFGPGTRLLVL.

This chain connects TRBV9 to TRBJ1-2; 7 bases align to TRBD1. J was trimmed by 5 bases and V by 0 bases; bases with no gene match: 10. The length of the CDR3 is 16 residues. Germline loops: CDR1 SGDLS, CDR2 YYNGEE. The CDR3 bases are TGTGCCAGCAGCGTAGATCCGGGACAGACTAGATATGGCTACACCTTC. Residues: CASSVDPGQTRYGYTF.

This clone was detected only a few times. This rearrangement joins TRBV6-1 to TRBJ1-1; 9 nucleotides align to TRBD1. Looked up from germline, CDR1 is MNHNS and CDR2 is SASEGT. The CDR3 runs to 15 residues. V shed 1 base, J shed 4 bases, and the junction held 4 bases outside the gene matches. The CDR3 DNA follows: TGTGCCAGCAGTGAAGAGACAGGGGGAGGCACTGAAGCTTTCTTT. It specifies CASSEETGGGTEAFF.

V usage is TRBV6-6 and J usage is TRBJ1-1; D unclear. The germline V and J ends were trimmed by 2 bases and 6 bases, with 10 bases remaining between them. From germline, CDR1 is MNHNY and CDR2 SVGAGI (reference sequence). This CDR3 has 13 residues. The CDR3: CASSYDTAAEAFF. DNA of the CDR3: TGTGCCAGCAGTTACGATACTGCCGCTGAAGCTTTCTTT.

This chain joins TRBV11-3 and TRBJ1-1; D perhaps matches TRBD1 (6 bases). V lost 8 bases to trimming and J lost 3 bases, with 13 bases between them. The CDR3 totals 13 residues. The germline gives CDR1 SGHNT, CDR2 YENEEA. CDR3 loop: CASSADRYTEAFF. Written as DNA, the CDR3 is TGTGCCAGCTCTGCGGACAGATACACTGAAGCTTTCTTT. Looking up the rest from reference TRBV11-3 and TRBJ1-1 gives the full variable domain: EAGVVQSPRYKIIEKKQPVAFWCNPISGHNTLYWYLQNLGQGPELLIRYENEEAVDDSQLPKDRFSAERLKGVDSTLKIQPAELGDSAVYLCASSADRYTEAFFGQGTRLTVV.

For this clone: Other nucleotide sequences in the sample specify the same CDR3. The CDR3 reads CASSLSLAGRQETQYF. The CDR3 DNA follows: TGCGCCAGCAGCTTGTCTCTAGCGGGTCGCCAAGAGACCCAGTACTTC. The chain has TRBV5-1 and TRBJ2-5, with 8 bases identical to TRBD2. The ends lost 1 base at V and 1 base at J; junction bases unmatched: 6. The CDR3 contains 16 residues. Germline CDR1 and CDR2: SGHRS and YFSETQ.

This clone was seen just once. This chain connects TRBV7-2 to TRBJ2-7, with D tentatively TRBD2 (5 bases). The V end lost 2 bases, the J end lost 3 bases, and 23 bases lay between the germline ends. The CDR3 has 18 residues. Germline CDR1 SGHTA, CDR2 FQGNSA. DNA for the CDR3: TGTGCCAGCAGCTTAACTAGAGGGATTTTAGGAAAAGTCTACGAGCAGTACTTC. This codes for CASSLTRGILGKVYEQYF.

V is TRBV5-4 and J is TRBJ2-5, with D possibly being TRBD1 (6 bases). The J call may not be correct, given that the DNA end is closer to TRBJ2-7. Germline V gene sequence: CDR1 SGHNT, CDR2 YYREEE (reference sequence). This CDR3 has 14 residues. This CDR3 reads CASSFQDRPYEQYF. In DNA, the CDR3 is TGTGCCAGCAGCTTCCAGGACAGACCCTACGAGCAGTACTTC.

The chain recombines TRBV7-9 with TRBJ2-7; 7 nucleotides agree with TRBD2. Germline values: CDR1 SEHNR, CDR2 FQNEAQ (reference sequence). The CDR3 runs 16 residues. After removal of 4 bases from V and 1 base from J, the junction contained 10 bases not matched to a gene. The CDR3 is CASSSQRGMRSYEQYF. The CDR3 DNA reads TGTGCCAGCAGCTCCCAGCGGGGAATGAGGTCCTACGAGCAGTACTTC.

CDR3 sequence (DNA): TGTGCCAGCAGCTTAGCGCACGGTAACAGTGCAACCTACGAGCAGTACTTC. Translating it yields CASSLAHGNSATYEQYF. V usage is TRBV7-6 and J usage is TRBJ2-5; D unclear. With the DNA end fitting TRBJ2-7 better, the J assignment may be wrong. This CDR3 spans 17 amino acids. Germline-derived CDR1 and CDR2 are SGHVS and FNYEAQ.

V gene TRBV19 combines with J gene TRBJ1-5; no clear D. CDR3 length: 15 residues. V was trimmed by 5 bases and J by 5 bases, leaving 16 bases between them. Germline V gene data show CDR1 as LNHDA and CDR2 as SQIVND (reference sequence). CDR3 DNA: TGTGCCAGTAGTCGCTCGACCAAACGGGATCAGCCCCAGCATTTT. Encoded protein: CASSRSTKRDQPQHF.

The chain links TRBV11-2 to TRBJ1-5, with D possibly TRBD1 on 5 matching bases. The V gene's germline CDR1 is SGHAT and CDR2 FQNNGV. V lost 4 bases and J 6 bases, leaving 16 bases between the germline ends. This CDR3 spans 15 amino acids. The chain's CDR3 is CASSSLRGLGQPQHF. In DNA form, the CDR3 reads TGTGCCAGCAGCTCCCTGCGGGGACTTGGTCAGCCCCAGCATTTT.

The rearrangement joins TRBV6-5 to TRBJ1-2; unclear D gene. This CDR3 comprises 12 residues. The ends were cut back, 1 base at V and 7 bases at J, with 7 bases in the middle. The germline V gene encodes CDR1 MNHEY and CDR2 SVGAGI. Written as DNA, the CDR3 is TGTGCCAGCAGTTACTTTCCCTTTGGCTACACCTTC. This codes for CASSYFPFGYTF.

This clone was seen once. V gene TRBV29-1 combines with J gene TRBJ1-2; 8 bases line up with TRBD1. With 6 bases clipped from V and 7 bases from J, the junction kept 7 bases outside the gene matches. CDR1 and CDR2 from the germline V gene are SQVTM and ANQGSEA. The CDR3 is 12 amino acids. CDR3 protein: CSVETGVAGYTF. Written as DNA, the CDR3 is TGCAGCGTAGAGACAGGGGTTGCTGGCTACACCTTC.

This chain links TRBV19 with TRBJ2-7, with TRBD2 identical over 8 bases. Germline V gene lookup returns CDR1 LNHDA and CDR2 SQIVND (reference sequence). The trim removed 1 base at V and 1 base at J, leaving 0 bases unmatched. CDR3 length equals 14 residues. The CDR3 nucleotides are TGTGCCAGTAGTATAGCGGGAGGGTCCTACGAGCAGTACTTC. Protein: CASSIAGGSYEQYF.